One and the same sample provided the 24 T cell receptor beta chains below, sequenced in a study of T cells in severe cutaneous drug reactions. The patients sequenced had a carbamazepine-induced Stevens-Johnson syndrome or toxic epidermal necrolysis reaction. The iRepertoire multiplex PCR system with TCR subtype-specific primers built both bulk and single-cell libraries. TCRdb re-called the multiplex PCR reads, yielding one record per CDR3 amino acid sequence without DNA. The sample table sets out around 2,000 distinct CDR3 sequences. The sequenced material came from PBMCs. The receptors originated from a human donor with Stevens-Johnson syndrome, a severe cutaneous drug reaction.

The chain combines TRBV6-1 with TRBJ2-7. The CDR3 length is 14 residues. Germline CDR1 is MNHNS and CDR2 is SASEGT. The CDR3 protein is CASSDPQDSYEQYF.

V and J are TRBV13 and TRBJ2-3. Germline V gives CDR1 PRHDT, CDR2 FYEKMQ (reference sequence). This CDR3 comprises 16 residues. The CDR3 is CASSLSAGGGTDTQYF.

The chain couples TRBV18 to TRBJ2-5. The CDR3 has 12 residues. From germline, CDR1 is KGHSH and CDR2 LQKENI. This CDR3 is CASSRSGETQYF.

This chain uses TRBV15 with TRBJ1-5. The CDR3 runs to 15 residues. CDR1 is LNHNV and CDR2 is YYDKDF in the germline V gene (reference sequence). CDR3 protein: CATSRPTSLGQPQHF.

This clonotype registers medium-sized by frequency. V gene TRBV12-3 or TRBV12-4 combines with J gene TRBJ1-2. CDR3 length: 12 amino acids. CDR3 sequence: CASSLQSDRYTF.

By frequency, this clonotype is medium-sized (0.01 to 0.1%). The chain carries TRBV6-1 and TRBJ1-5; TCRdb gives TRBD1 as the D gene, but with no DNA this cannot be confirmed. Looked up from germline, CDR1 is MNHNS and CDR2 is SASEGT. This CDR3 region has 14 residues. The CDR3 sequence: CASTKPGNGQPQHF.

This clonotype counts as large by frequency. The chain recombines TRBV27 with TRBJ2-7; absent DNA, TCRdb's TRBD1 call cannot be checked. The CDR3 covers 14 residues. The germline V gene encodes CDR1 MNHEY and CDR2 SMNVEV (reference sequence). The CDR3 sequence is CASSSPGFAYEQYF.

This CDR3 reads CASSLGTGWYNEQFF. The rearrangement uses TRBV7-2 and TRBJ2-1; checking the TCRdb D call of TRBD2 is not possible without DNA. The CDR3 consists of 15 residues. The germline V gene encodes CDR1 SGHTA and CDR2 FQGNSA.

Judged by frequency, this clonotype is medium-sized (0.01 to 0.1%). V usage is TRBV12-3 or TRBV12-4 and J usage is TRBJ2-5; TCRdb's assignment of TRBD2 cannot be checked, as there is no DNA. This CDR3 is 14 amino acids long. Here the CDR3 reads CASGPSKSGETQYF.

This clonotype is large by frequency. This CDR3 is CASSLWGASTEAFF. The J gene is TRBJ1-1, the V gene TRBV27; with no DNA, the TCRdb D assignment of TRBD1 cannot be verified. CDR1 and CDR2 from the germline V gene are MNHEY and SMNVEV (reference sequence). The CDR3 consists of 14 residues.

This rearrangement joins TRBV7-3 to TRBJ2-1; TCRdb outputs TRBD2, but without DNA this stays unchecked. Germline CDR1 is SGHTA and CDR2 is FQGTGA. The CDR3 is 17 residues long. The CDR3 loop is CASSLSGGGRGGNEQFF.

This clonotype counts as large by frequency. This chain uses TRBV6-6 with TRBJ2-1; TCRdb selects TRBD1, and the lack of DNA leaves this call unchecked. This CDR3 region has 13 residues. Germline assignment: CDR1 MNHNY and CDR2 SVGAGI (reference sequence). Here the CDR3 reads CASSYNRGDEQFF.

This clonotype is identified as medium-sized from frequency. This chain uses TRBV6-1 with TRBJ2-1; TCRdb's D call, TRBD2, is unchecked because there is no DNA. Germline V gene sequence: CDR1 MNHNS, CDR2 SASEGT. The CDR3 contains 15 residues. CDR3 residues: CASSELAGGYNEQFF.

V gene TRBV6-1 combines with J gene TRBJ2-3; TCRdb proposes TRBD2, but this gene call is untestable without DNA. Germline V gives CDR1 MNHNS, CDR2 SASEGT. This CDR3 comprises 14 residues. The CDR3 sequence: CASTEDYAEDTQYF.

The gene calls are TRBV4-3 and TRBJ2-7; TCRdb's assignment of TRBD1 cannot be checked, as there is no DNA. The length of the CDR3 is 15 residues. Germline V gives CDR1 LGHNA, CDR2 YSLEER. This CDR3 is CASSQDAGTGVEQYF.

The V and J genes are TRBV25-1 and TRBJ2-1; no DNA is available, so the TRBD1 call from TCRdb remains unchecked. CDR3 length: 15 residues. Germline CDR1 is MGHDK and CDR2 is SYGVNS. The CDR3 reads CASSGGGGSYNEQFF.

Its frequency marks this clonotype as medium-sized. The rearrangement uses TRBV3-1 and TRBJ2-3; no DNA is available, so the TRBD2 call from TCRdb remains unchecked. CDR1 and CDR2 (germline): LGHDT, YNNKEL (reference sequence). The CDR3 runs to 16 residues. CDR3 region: CASSQDRLAASFRQYF.

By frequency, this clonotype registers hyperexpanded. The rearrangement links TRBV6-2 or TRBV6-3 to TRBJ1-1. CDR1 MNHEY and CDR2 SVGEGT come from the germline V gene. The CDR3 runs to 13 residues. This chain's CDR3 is CASSYGEVTEAFF.

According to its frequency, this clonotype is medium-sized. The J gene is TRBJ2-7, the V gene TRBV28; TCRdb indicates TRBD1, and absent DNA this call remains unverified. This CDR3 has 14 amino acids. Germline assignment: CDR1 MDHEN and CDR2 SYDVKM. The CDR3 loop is CASSSGQIYYEQYF.

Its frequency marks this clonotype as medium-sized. The CDR3 sequence: CASSQDPREGHEQYF. V is TRBV4-1 and J is TRBJ2-7; TCRdb's D call, TRBD2, is unchecked because there is no DNA. This CDR3 has 15 amino acids. Per the germline V gene, CDR1 is MGHRA and CDR2 is YSYEKL.

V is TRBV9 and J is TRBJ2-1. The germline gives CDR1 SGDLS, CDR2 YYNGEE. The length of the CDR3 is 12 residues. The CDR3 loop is CASRSTDNEQFF.

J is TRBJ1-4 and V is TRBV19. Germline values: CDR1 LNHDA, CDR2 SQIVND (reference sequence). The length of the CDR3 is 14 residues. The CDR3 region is CASTTRIRNEKLFF.

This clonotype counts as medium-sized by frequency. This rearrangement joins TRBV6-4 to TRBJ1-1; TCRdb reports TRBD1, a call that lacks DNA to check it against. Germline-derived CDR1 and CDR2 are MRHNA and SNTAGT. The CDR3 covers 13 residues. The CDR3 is CASSSKQGSEAFF.

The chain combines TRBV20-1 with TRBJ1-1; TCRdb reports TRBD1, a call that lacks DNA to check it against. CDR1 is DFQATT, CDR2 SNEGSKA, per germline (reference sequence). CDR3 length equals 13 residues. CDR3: CSAVQGLDTEAFF.